This TCR beta chain was captured in a study of T cell repertoires in cytomegalovirus infection. Each CDR3 protein gets one entry after TCRdb re-called the reads with MiXCR. The sample comprises about 450,000 distinct CDR3 sequences, under 40% of which are singletons, and around 15% rests with the top ten. Notes on the study in general: Dominant in the ex vivo response were TCR beta clonotypes restricted by HLA-C and specific for CMV.

Concerning this clonotype: Its matching antigen is unknown. The junction shows a germline mismatch at one end, possibly a read error.

The CDR3 has 14 amino acids. Germline values: CDR1 MGHRA, CDR2 YSYEKL. Sequenced material: PBMCs. The sequence came from a human donor in good health (CMV status not recorded). Some clones in this sample may be carry-over from other donors' samples. The rearrangement uses TRBV4-1 and TRBJ1-2; D gene unclear. CDR3 DNA: TGCGCAAGCAGACAAGAGCCAGACCACTATGGCTACACCTTC. Residues: CASRQEPDHYGYTF.